This paragraph covers one T cell receptor beta chain sequence. Antigen unknown. Since all of the isolated RNA was reverse transcribed, expressed TCRB transcripts were what got sequenced. The data were produced by immunoSEQ multiplex PCR, yet TCRdb's version contains in-frame clones alone and is incomplete. This table holds more than 550,000 clones, more than 13% found once. This entry belongs to a study of beta chain features in type 1 diabetes. Points from the study as a whole: All four CD4+ subsets of Type 1 diabetes patients contained TCRB CDR3s that were moderately but significantly shorter.

CDR1 is SGHVS, CDR2 FNYEAQ, per germline. Between the trimmed V and J ends, which lost 7 bases and 3 bases, there was a span of 14 bases. The CDR3 covers 14 residues. This clonotype originated in a man aged 18 to 29 with type 1 diabetes. The sample consisted of naive CD4+ T cells from blood. The V gene is TRBV7-6, the J gene TRBJ2-3, with D tentatively TRBD1 (6 bases). The CDR3 region has the DNA TGTGCCAGCACCGACGTACAGGGAACAGATACGCAGTATTTT. It yields the protein CASTDVQGTDTQYF.